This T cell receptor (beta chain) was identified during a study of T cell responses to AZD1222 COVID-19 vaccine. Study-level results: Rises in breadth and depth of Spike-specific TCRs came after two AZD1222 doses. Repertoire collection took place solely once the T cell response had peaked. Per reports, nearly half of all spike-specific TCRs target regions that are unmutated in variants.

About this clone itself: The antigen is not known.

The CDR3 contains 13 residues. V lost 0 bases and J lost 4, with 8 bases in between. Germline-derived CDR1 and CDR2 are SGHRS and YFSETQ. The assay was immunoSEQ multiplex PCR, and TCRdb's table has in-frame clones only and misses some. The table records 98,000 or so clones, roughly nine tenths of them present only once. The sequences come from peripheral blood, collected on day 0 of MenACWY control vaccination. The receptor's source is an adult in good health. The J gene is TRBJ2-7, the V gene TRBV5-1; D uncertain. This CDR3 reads CASSLVSDYEQYF. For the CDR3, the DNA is TGCGCCAGCAGCTTGGTTTCGGATTACGAGCAGTACTTC.